Listed below are T cell receptor beta chains from one sample, sequenced in a study of Graves' ophthalmopathy and Graves' hyperthyroidism. TCRdb passed the multiplex PCR reads through MiXCR, listing each CDR3 protein once. The profile covers more than 300,000 distinct CDR3 sequences, with 15% appearing a single time and approximately 7% taken by the ten largest. Sequencing was done on a sample of peripheral blood. These receptors all stem from a woman aged 18-35 years with stable Graves' hyperthyroidism. CDR3s include the opening cysteine and the closing phenylalanine or tryptophan. The order of the fields is CDR3 protein, V gene, J gene, D gene. D genes are given only for firm matches.

CDR3: CASSVESGPPYEQYF
V: TRBV9
J: TRBJ2-7
D: .

CDR3: CASSPRPINSPLHF
V: TRBV7-8
J: TRBJ1-6
D: .

CDR3: CSARGASSYEQYF
V: TRBV20-1
J: TRBJ2-7
D: .

CDR3: CATYSEGGTEAFF
V: TRBV6-5
J: TRBJ1-1
D: .

CDR3: CASSHMGGRDGCDIQYF
V: TRBV7-3
J: TRBJ2-4
D: .

CDR3: CATTGGSSSYEQYF
V: TRBV19
J: TRBJ2-7
D: TRBD2

CDR3: CASSVAGVGTGNSPLHF
V: TRBV9
J: TRBJ1-6
D: .

CDR3: CASSLAGATQVIF
V: TRBV11-1
J: TRBJ1-1
D: .

CDR3: CASSPSLGQGRNEQYF
V: TRBV11-2
J: TRBJ2-7
D: TRBD1

CDR3: CSVVGEANQPQHF
V: TRBV29-1
J: TRBJ1-5
D: .

CDR3: CASTSAGVYGNQPQHF
V: TRBV19
J: TRBJ1-5
D: .

CDR3: CSGKTSDEQYF
V: TRBV29-1
J: TRBJ2-7
D: TRBD2

CDR3: CASSRRGMRYSNQPQHF
V: TRBV12-3/TRBV12-4
J: TRBJ1-5
D: .

CDR3: CASSRLRDSRTPDYGYTF
V: TRBV4-1
J: TRBJ1-2
D: .

CDR3: CSVEPILGVEQYF
V: TRBV29-1
J: TRBJ2-7
D: .

CDR3: CASSLEGGYYGYTF
V: TRBV7-8
J: TRBJ1-2
D: TRBD1

CDR3: CASSSPRSQEAFF
V: TRBV12-3/TRBV12-4
J: TRBJ1-1
D: .

CDR3: CATSDLGNTEAFF
V: TRBV24-1
J: TRBJ1-1
D: .

CDR3: CASFGSSAKGYTF
V: TRBV6-1
J: TRBJ1-2
D: .

CDR3: CASSYSWDTQETQYF
V: TRBV6-2/TRBV6-3
J: TRBJ2-5
D: .

CDR3: CASSLEGGGFSGNTIYF
V: TRBV5-1
J: TRBJ1-3
D: .

CDR3: CASSGSVWAEAFF
V: TRBV2
J: TRBJ1-1
D: .

CDR3: CSAKRGPYEQYF
V: TRBV20-1
J: TRBJ2-7
D: .

CDR3: CATSDGDRVFQPQHF
V: TRBV15
J: TRBJ1-5
D: TRBD1

CDR3: CASSQSPGGVGNQPQHF
V: TRBV11-2
J: TRBJ1-5
D: .

CDR3: CASTRTDYNSPLHF
V: TRBV6-1
J: TRBJ1-6
D: .

CDR3: CASSTPGTSEGYGYTF
V: TRBV6-2/TRBV6-3
J: TRBJ1-2
D: .

CDR3: CASSLSGVGNFEAFF
V: TRBV7-2
J: TRBJ1-1
D: .

CDR3: CATRDKFSYEQYF
V: TRBV6-1
J: TRBJ2-7
D: .

CDR3: CASSYSYYRGDGYTF
V: TRBV6-5
J: TRBJ1-2
D: TRBD1

CDR3: CASRSQGAIYEQYF
V: TRBV12-3/TRBV12-4
J: .
D: TRBD1

CDR3: CASSGQRGGTDTQYF
V: TRBV5-1
J: TRBJ2-3
D: TRBD2

CDR3: CASGRGRKETQYF
V: TRBV7-6
J: TRBJ2-5
D: .

CDR3: CASSQEGRGEQYF
V: TRBV4-1
J: TRBJ2-7
D: .

CDR3: CASSLKGGSYGYTF
V: TRBV27
J: TRBJ1-2
D: .

CDR3: CASSLLRGQPQHF
V: TRBV28
J: TRBJ1-5
D: .

CDR3: CASSLGDRGQPQHF
V: TRBV5-1
J: TRBJ1-5
D: TRBD1

CDR3: CASSLVGRGLIETQYF
V: TRBV7-2
J: TRBJ2-5
D: .

CDR3: CASSLAAGARSYEQYF
V: TRBV11-1
J: TRBJ2-7
D: TRBD2

CDR3: CSVPSIGTEAFF
V: TRBV29-1
J: TRBJ1-1
D: .

CDR3: CASVSHEQYF
V: TRBV11-3
J: TRBJ2-7
D: .

CDR3: CASSRSRIQETQYF
V: TRBV11-2
J: TRBJ2-5
D: .

CDR3: CASSSTTQWGYTF
V: TRBV27
J: TRBJ1-2
D: .

CDR3: CASSSAGGRYEQYF
V: TRBV19
J: TRBJ2-7
D: TRBD1

CDR3: CASSPSVGVGTGELFF
V: TRBV12-3/TRBV12-4
J: TRBJ2-2
D: .

CDR3: CASSLGTGGEAFF
V: TRBV5-1
J: TRBJ1-1
D: TRBD1

CDR3: CASTGTLEAFF
V: TRBV2
J: TRBJ1-1
D: .

CDR3: CASGLVLGGRTEAFF
V: TRBV12-5
J: TRBJ1-1
D: .

CDR3: CASSVGSGPAGYTF
V: TRBV13
J: TRBJ1-2
D: .

CDR3: CASSLLRATGYLRNQPQHF
V: TRBV28
J: TRBJ1-5
D: .